Sequencing of this T cell receptor (beta chain) was carried out in a study of T-cell reconstitution after alpha-beta-depleted transplantation in children (dated by TCRdb to 2016 to 2018). About the study as a whole: Using TCR repertoire profiling, the study followed T-cell immune reconstitution in a quantitative way in children after TCRalphabeta/CD19-depleted allogeneic hematopoietic cell transplantation. General findings and caveats noted by the study authors: In some patients, the high TCRbeta diversity seen at day 60 was put down to recipient T cells and intrathymic progenitors that had survived conditioning. Over the following months the frequencies of hyperexpanded clones went down, and after one year T-cell counts and TCRbeta diversity were mostly credited to newly produced T cells. The apparently early recovery of alphabetaT-cell counts about two months after transplant reportedly depended on only several hundred rapidly expanded clones that came from non-depleted graft cells.

Libraries were made using PCR. Sequenced on an Illumina HiSeq 2500. To normalize quantification of the TCRbeta repertoire, the TCR libraries were built with molecular barcoding that relied on unique molecular identifiers. Clones were called with MiXCR by TCRdb after fastp trimmed the public reads at Q25, and only in-frame beta chains were retained. Identical CDR3 proteins give one entry, which carries the most common genes and DNA. Counted in this sample were fewer than 700,000 distinct CDR3 sequences; 10% to 15% of them appeared once. Of the sample, around 2% is held by the ten largest clones. Only a few counts were recorded for this clonotype. Its binding antigen is unknown. No base qualities exist here, and no much larger clone lies one base off it. The treatment or condition label corresponds to: allogeneic hematopoietic cell transplantation with graft depleted of TCRalphabeta T cells and CD19 B cells. TCRalphabeta/CD19-depleted allogeneic hematopoietic cell grafts were given to the transplant recipients, all of whom were children.

Germline trimming amounts to 1 base on V and 12 bases on J, with 9 as the count of junction bases outside the gene matches. Inclusive of the bounding cysteine and phenylalanine, the CDR3 is 14 residues long. Only the CDR3 DNA is retained, 42 bases long and in frame from the first base. CDR1 and CDR2 were assigned from the germline V gene as SGHTA and FQGNSA. This material consisted of PBMCs, mostly from graft donor cells, taken 360 days after TCRalphabeta/CD19-depleted stem cell transplant. The sequence was obtained from a male patient between 10 and 17 years old who had a stem cell transplant for acute myeloid leukemia, so the T cells may come from the graft donor. The chain was built from TRBV7-2 and TRBJ2-5, with TRBD2 identical over 9 junction bases. The encoded CDR3 is CASSLVQEREVKYF. The nucleotide sequence is given as TGTGCCAGCAGCTTAGTTCAAGAGCGGGAGGTGAAGTACTTC.